The rows below give T cell receptor beta chains drawn from one sample of a study of shared clonotypes between healthy human individuals. The repertoire was sequenced with immunoSEQ multiplex PCR; TCRdb's copy has only in-frame clones and lacks some. The sample carries about 1 million clones, about 74% recorded once. Input material: memory CD4+ T cells sorted from blood. Source of these receptors: a man aged 18-30 years in good health. Both conserved end residues are part of each CDR3. Each record gives: D gene, J gene, V gene, clone size, CDR3 DNA, CDR3 protein. D genes are given only for firm matches. Size is omitted from some rows. Given values are once, few, many or a class for expanded clones.

>TRBD2|TRBJ2-7|TRBV2|-
TGTGCCAGCAGTGAGGGCGGGAGTTACGAGCAGTACTTC
CASSEGGSYEQYF
>TRBD1|TRBJ2-6|TRBV10-2|-
TGCGCCAGCAGAGCGGGACAGGGGGCTGCTGCTGGGGCCAACGTCCTGACTTTC
CASRAGQGAAAGANVLTF
>-|TRBJ2-7|TRBV9|few
TGTGCCAGCAGCGTTCCCCGACTGGAGCTTTTTTACGAGCAGTACTTC
CASSVPRLELFYEQYF
>TRBD2|TRBJ2-7|TRBV19|-
TGTGCCACTTCTAGCGGGAGGCCCTCCTACGAGCAGTACTTC
CATSSGRPSYEQYF
>TRBD2|TRBJ2-1|TRBV5-1|-
TGCGCCAGCCAATCTCTAGCGGGGGGCTACAATGAGCAGTTCTTC
CASQSLAGGYNEQFF
>TRBD1|TRBJ2-3|TRBV6-1|few
TGTGCCAGCAGTAGAGGGGGCGCAAGCACAGATACGCAGTATTTT
CASSRGGASTDTQYF
>TRBD2|TRBJ2-3|TRBV7-6|-
TGTGCCAGCAGCTTACGGGCTAGCGGGGGGTACAGCACAGATACGCAGTATTTT
CASSLRASGGYSTDTQYF
>-|TRBJ1-1|TRBV21-1|-
TGTGCCAGCAGCAAAAAGGGGGTCGGCGGCACTGAAGCTTTCTTT
CASSKKGVGGTEAFF
>TRBD1|TRBJ2-7|TRBV5-1|-
TGCGCCAGCAGCAGCCGGACAGGGAGCTCCTACGAGCAGTACTTC
CASSSRTGSSYEQYF
>TRBD1|TRBJ2-3|TRBV2|-
TGTGCCAGCAGGGGGACAGGATTAAGCACAGATACGCAGTATTTT
CASRGTGLSTDTQYF
>-|TRBJ1-1|TRBV7-2|-
TGTGCCAGCAGCTTTTTCTCAGGGTCTAGAACTGAAGCTTTCTTT
CASSFFSGSRTEAFF
>TRBD1|TRBJ1-5|TRBV6-5|-
TGTGCCAGCAGACCGACAGGGGCCAGCAATCAGCCCCAGCATTTT
CASRPTGASNQPQHF
>-|TRBJ1-6|TRBV4-1|-
TGCGCCAGCAGCCAAGACCCTAGCAGGGCGGCCTATAATTCACCCCTCCACTTT
CASSQDPSRAAYNSPLHF
>-|TRBJ1-2|TRBV29-1|-
TGCAGCGTTCTAGACCCCGGAGGCTACACCTTC
CSVLDPGGYTF
>TRBD2|TRBJ2-1|TRBV27|-
TGTGCCAGCAGTTTATCCTGGGTGACTAGCGTGAGCTCCTACAATGAGCAGTTCTTC
CASSLSWVTSVSSYNEQFF
>-|TRBJ2-1|TRBV4-1|-
TGCGCCAGCAGCCAGGAGCTGGGTGAGCAGTTCTTC
CASSQELGEQFF
>-|TRBJ1-4|TRBV30|-
TGTGCCTGGAACAGGGAAACTAATGAAAAACTGTTTTTT
CAWNRETNEKLFF
>-|TRBJ1-6|TRBV6-1|-
TGTGCCAGCGGAGTACAGAGGAATAATTCACCCCTCCACTTT
CASGVQRNNSPLHF
>TRBD2|TRBJ2-3|TRBV2|few
TGTGCCAGCAGTCTTAGCGGGAGGGGCACAGATACGCAGTATTTT
CASSLSGRGTDTQYF
>-|TRBJ1-5|TRBV10-3|-
TGTGCCATCAGTGAGTCGTTAGGGACCAATCAGCCCCAGCATTTT
CAISESLGTNQPQHF
>-|TRBJ2-3|TRBV5-4|few
TGTGCCAGCAGCTTAGGACCCACGGCAGATACGCAGTATTTT
CASSLGPTADTQYF
>-|TRBJ2-3|TRBV5-1|-
TGCGCCAGCAGGGGGGGATACTCCACAGATACGCAGTATTTT
CASRGGYSTDTQYF
>-|TRBJ1-6|TRBV30|-
TGTGCCTGGAGTGTCCAGGCAGGGCCTTCACCCCTCCACTTT
CAWSVQAGPSPLHF
>-|TRBJ1-4|TRBV5-1|-
TGCGCCAGCAGCTTGGCGGGGGCCAGCCTTAATGAAAAACTGTTTTTT
CASSLAGASLNEKLFF
>-|TRBJ2-3|TRBV21-1|many
TGTGCCAGCAGCAAAGGAAGTTCTAGCACAGATACGCAGTATTTT
CASSKGSSSTDTQYF
>TRBD2|TRBJ2-6|TRBV28|-
TGTGCCAGCAGCTCGATAGCGGGGAACTCTGGGGCCAACGTCCTGACTTTC
CASSSIAGNSGANVLTF
>-|TRBJ1-2|TRBV21-1|many
TGTGCCAGCAGCAAAGGTAAATGGGTCAGGTTTAACTATGGCTACACCTTC
CASSKGKWVRFNYGYTF
>-|TRBJ2-7|TRBV7-9|-
TGTGCCAGCAGCCCACAGGTGGGCGAGCAGTACTTC
CASSPQVGEQYF
>TRBD2|TRBJ2-5|TRBV11-2|few
TGTGCCAGCAGCTTAGCGGGAGGCCTAAGCCCCCAAGAGACCCAGTACTTC
CASSLAGGLSPQETQYF
>-|TRBJ1-4|TRBV5-4|many
TGTGCCAGCAGCTTGGACAGGAGCGATGAAAAACTGTTTTTT
CASSLDRSDEKLFF
>-|TRBJ2-2|TRBV10-3|-
TGTGCCATCAGTGGGGTAAGAGCCGGGGAGCTGTTTTTT
CAISGVRAGELFF
>-|TRBJ1-5|TRBV6-6|-
TGTGCCAGCAGGGTCGGGGGGGCTATTCAGCCCCAGCATTTT
CASRVGGAIQPQHF
>TRBD1|TRBJ2-7|TRBV9|-
TGTGCCAGCAGCCTGAGGGGACAGGGTAGCTACGAGCAGTACTTC
CASSLRGQGSYEQYF
>TRBD1|TRBJ1-1|TRBV6-6|-
TGTGCCAGCAAGTCTTCCGGGGACAGGCAATTTCCTTTCTTT
CASKSSGDRQFPFF